This entry is about one T cell receptor beta chain. Profiling relied on immunoSEQ multiplex PCR, and the TCRdb table lists in-frame clones only, not all of them. The table lists about 320,000 clones, around 86% of them singletons. This sample is part of a study of shared clonotypes between healthy human individuals. Trimming removed 0 bases from V and 7 bases from J, with 7 bases in between. CDR3 length: 12 residues. Germline V gene lookup returns CDR1 SGHVS and CDR2 FQNEAQ. The TCR sequence derives from a man aged 18 to 30 in good health. Specimen: memory CD8+ T cells sorted from blood. Described subset: CD45RO+ cells pooled with CCR7-negative TemRA cells. This chain links TRBV7-8 with TRBJ2-7; no definite D call. CDR3 DNA sequence: TGTGCCAGCAGCTTAGCGTACGGGGAGCAGTACTTC. Residues: CASSLAYGEQYF.